This T cell receptor beta chain was documented in a study of control samples from healthy donors and cancer patients. Assay: immunoSEQ multiplex PCR; the TCRdb copy retains only in-frame clones and omits some. The top ten hold 5.5% to 8% of the sample, which has under 450,000 clones, 90% seen once. This receptor was obtained from a man between 40 and 49 years old with head and neck cancer. The material sequenced was PBMCs.

CDR3: CASSSYPRGSTDTQYF. The DNA of the CDR3 is TGTGCCAGCAGCTCCTACCCCCGGGGTTCCACAGATACGCAGTATTTT. The chain links TRBV5-6 to TRBJ2-3; perhaps TRBD2 as D (5 bases). The CDR3 totals 16 residues. Germline assignment: CDR1 SGHDT and CDR2 YYEEEE. Trimming left V 3 bases short and J 2 bases short, with 16 bases between.